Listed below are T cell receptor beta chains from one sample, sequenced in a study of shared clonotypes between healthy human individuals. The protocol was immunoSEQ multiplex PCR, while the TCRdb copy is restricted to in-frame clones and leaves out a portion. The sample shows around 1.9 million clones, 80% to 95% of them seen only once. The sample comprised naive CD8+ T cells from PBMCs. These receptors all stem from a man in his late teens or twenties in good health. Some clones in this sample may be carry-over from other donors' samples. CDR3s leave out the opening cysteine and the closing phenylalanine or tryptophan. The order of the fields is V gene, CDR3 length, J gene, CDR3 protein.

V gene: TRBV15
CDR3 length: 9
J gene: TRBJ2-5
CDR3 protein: ATSSGQNQY

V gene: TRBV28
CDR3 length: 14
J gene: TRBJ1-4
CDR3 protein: ASNKGGEGTNEKLF

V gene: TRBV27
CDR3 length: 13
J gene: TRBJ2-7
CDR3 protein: ASSPTPLTDYEQY

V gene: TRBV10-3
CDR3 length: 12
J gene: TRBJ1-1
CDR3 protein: AISEDRANTEAF

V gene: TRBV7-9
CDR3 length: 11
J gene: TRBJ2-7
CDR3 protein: ASSFGLAYEQY

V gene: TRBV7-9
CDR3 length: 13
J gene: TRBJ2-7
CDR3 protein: ASGDGLASNYEQY

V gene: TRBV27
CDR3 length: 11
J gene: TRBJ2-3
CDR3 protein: ASSPEPGIGQY

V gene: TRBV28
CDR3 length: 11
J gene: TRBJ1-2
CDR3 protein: ASSALVRGGYT

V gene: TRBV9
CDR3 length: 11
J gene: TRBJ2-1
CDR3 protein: ASSATGFNEQF

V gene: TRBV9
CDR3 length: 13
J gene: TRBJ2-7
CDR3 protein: ASSPRGLPSYEQY

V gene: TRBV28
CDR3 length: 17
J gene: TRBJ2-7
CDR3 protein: ASSLSLELATDNAYEQY

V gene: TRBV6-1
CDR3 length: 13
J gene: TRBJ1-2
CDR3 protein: ASSELWARVHGYT

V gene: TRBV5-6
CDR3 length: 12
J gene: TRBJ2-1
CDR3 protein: ASSLDDLNNEQF

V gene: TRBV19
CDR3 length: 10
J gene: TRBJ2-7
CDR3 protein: ASSGTGYEQY

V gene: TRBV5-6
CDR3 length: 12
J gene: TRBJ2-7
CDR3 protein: ASSLAEGPSEEY

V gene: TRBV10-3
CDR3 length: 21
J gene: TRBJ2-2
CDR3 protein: AISVRVFGKGTSGRVGTGELF

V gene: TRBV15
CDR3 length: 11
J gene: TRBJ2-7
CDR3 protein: ATRASPAHEQY

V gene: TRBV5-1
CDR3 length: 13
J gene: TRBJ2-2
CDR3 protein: ASSPEVRHTGELF

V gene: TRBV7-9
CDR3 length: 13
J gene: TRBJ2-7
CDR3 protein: ASSSFGSGNYEQY

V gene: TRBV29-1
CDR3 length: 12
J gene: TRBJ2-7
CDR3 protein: SVYVPSRLDEQY

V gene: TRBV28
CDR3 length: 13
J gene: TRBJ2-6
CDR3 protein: ASSHQGSGANVLT

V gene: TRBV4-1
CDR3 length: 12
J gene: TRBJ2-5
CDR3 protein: ASSQDRVGETQY

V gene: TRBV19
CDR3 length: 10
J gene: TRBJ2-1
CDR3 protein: ASSIAGNEQF

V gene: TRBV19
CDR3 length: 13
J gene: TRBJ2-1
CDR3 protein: ASSIRDRGGDEQF

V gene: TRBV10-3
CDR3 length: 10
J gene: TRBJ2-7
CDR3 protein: AISEPYYEQY

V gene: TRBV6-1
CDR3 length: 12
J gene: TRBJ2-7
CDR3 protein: ASSEGQGSYEQY

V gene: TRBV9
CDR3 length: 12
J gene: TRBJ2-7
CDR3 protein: ASSVDGTSGRCE

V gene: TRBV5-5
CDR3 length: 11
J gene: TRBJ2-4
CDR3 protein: ASRETGGLIQY

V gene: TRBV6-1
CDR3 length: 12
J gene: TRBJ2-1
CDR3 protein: ASSESPEGNEQF

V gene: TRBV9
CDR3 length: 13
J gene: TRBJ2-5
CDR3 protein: ASSGAAGKGETQY

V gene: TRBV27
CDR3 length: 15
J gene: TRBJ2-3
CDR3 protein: ASSFRTYGPSTDTQY

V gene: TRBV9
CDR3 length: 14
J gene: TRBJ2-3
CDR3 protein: ASSASGTGGGDTQY

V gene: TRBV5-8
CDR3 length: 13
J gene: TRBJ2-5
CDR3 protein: ASSLLAEVQETQY

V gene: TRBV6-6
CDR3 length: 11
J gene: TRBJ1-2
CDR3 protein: ASTTGTIYGYT

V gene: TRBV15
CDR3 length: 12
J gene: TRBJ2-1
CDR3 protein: ATSEMEGANEQF

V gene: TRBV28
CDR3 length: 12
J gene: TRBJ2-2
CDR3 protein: ASSLTQNTGELF

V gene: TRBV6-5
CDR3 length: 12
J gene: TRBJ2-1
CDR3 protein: ASSYSGSYNEQF

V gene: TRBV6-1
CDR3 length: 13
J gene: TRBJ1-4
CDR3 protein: ASSDPRTRREKLF

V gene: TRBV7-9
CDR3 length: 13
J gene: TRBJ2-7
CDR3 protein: ASSPSGGDPYEQY

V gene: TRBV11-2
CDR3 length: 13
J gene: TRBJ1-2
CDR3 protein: ASSPPGRGDYGYT

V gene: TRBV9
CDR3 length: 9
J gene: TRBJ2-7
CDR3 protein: ASSGDGGWY

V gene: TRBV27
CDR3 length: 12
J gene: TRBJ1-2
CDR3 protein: ASSLLTGGDGYT

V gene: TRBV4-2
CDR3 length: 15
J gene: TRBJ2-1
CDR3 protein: ASSHLLKSPAYNEQF

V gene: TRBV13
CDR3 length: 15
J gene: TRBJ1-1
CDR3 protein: ASSAEGDRGRSTEAF

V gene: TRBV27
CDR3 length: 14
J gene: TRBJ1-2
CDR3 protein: ASSPTHFGYHAGYT

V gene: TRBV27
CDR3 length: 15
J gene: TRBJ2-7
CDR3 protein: ASSLLGLAGVDHEQY

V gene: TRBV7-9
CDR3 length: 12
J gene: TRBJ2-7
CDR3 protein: ASSPHNTIYEQY

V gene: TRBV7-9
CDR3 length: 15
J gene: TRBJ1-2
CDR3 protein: ASSSNKQGWVDYGYT

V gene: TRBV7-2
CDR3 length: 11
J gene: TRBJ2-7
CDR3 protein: ASGDRLTYEQY

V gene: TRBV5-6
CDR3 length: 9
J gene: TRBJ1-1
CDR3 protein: ASSLAFEAF

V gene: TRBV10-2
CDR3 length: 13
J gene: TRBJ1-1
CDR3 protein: ASIGWVGLTLGAF

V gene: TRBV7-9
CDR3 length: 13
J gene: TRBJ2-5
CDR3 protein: ASSSRQYIQETQY

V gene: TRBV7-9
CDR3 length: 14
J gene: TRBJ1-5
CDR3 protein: ASSLEKGGSNQPQH